The clone carrying this T cell receptor beta chain appeared a single time. The source of the sample is a study of blood T cell repertoires in COVID-19. Study details: Both acute and convalescent COVID-19 samples were obtained from the United States, Italy and Spain. Sources were T cells, B-cell-depleted T cells, or PBMCs; the material itself was cDNA or gDNA.

In the authors' workflow: It was from reference gene primer amplification that nucleated cell counts were estimated. Clones were sequenced by immunoSEQ multiplex PCR, and TCRdb holds only the in-frame ones, with some missing. That table gives V, J and clone size, and the DNA gave D and trimming. Of about 330,000 clones listed, around four fifths are singletons. J was trimmed by 3 bases and V by 4 bases; bases with no gene match: 15. The CDR3 has 17 amino acids. The J gene is TRBJ2-7, the V gene TRBV23-1; 7 positions match TRBD1. TRBV23-1 is filed as an ORF, its function uncertain. The sample comprised peripheral blood. The clonotype originates from a woman aged 45-65 years with acute or convalescent COVID-19. The CDR3 bases are TGCGCCAGCAGTCCTCCCGACGGAGACAGGGCTTTCTACGAGCAGTACTTC. Its translation: CASSPPDGDRAFYEQYF.